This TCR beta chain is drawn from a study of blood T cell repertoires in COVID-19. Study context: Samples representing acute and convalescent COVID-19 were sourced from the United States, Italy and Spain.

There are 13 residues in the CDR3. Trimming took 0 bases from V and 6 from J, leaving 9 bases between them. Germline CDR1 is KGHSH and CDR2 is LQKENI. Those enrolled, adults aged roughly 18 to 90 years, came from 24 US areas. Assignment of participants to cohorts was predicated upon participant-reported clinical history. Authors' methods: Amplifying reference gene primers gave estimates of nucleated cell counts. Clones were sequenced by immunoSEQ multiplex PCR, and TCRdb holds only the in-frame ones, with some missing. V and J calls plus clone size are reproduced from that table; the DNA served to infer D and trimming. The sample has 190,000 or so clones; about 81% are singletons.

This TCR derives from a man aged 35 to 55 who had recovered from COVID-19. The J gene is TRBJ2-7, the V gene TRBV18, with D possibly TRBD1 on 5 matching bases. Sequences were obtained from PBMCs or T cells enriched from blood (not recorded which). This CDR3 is CASSPPSQVEQYF. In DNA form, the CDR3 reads TGTGCCAGCTCACCACCGTCACAGGTCGAGCAGTACTTC.